This is a list of T cell receptor beta chains from one sample in a study of cytomegalovirus exposure and HLA in healthy donors. Sequencing was performed with immunoSEQ multiplex PCR; in TCRdb, only in-frame clones are kept and a portion is missing. The table records 120,000 or so clones, approximately 71% of them present only once. The specimen was PBMCs. These receptors were collected from a woman aged 50 to 60 in good health and CMV-seronegative. CDR3s include the opening cysteine and the closing phenylalanine or tryptophan. The order of the fields is J gene, V gene, D gene, clone size, CDR3 DNA, CDR3 protein. A D gene is named only where the DNA matches it firmly. For some rows the clone size is stated as once, few or many, or as a class when expanded; others skip it.

TRBJ2-3 TRBV2 . . TGTGCCAGCAGTGATTACGGGGGCACAGATACGCAGTATTTT CASSDYGGTDTQYF
TRBJ1-5 TRBV7-2 TRBD1 . TGTGCCAGCAGCTTAGGCAGGGGGGAGCCCCAGCATTTT CASSLGRGEPQHF
TRBJ2-2 TRBV7-3 TRBD2 . TGTGCCAGCAGCTTACTTGCGGGAGCGGCCGGGGAGCTGTTTTTT CASSLLAGAAGELFF
TRBJ1-1 TRBV11-2 TRBD1 . TGTGCCAGCAGCTACTACAGGGGTCAAAACACTGAAGCTTTCTTT CASSYYRGQNTEAFF
TRBJ2-5 TRBV28 TRBD1 . TGTGCCAGCAGGACAGGGAGAGAGACCCAGTACTTC CASRTGRETQYF
TRBJ2-7 TRBV5-3 TRBD2 . TGTGCCAGAAGTTGCGGGAGACGCGGCTCCTACGAGCAGTACTTC CARSCGRRGSYEQYF
TRBJ2-3 TRBV4-2 . . TGTGCCAGCAGCTCCGGGTTTTCTATCCCGGATACGCAGTATTTT CASSSGFSIPDTQYF
TRBJ2-7 TRBV28 TRBD1 . TGTGCCAGCAGCAACCGGGACAGGGGCTCCTACGAGCAGTACTTC CASSNRDRGSYEQYF
TRBJ2-1 TRBV4-3 TRBD2 . TGCGCCAGCAGCCAAGAACCTAGCGGGGGACTAAGCTCCTACAATGAGCAGTTCTTC CASSQEPSGGLSSYNEQFF
TRBJ2-7 TRBV7-8 TRBD1 once TGTGCCAGCAGCTCGGGACAGAGCTCCTACGAGCAGTACTTC CASSSGQSSYEQYF
TRBJ2-7 TRBV6-1 TRBD1 . TGTGCCAGCAGCCCATACAGGGGTTTCTACGAGCAGTACTTC CASSPYRGFYEQYF
TRBJ2-1 TRBV9 TRBD1 . TGTGCCAGCAGCCAAGGGGTCGGACAGGGTAACAATGAGCAGTTCTTC CASSQGVGQGNNEQFF
TRBJ1-2 TRBV28 . . TGTGCCAGCAAGAAAGAGGTCTACTATGGCTACACCTTC CASKKEVYYGYTF
TRBJ1-1 TRBV5-1 . . TGCGCCAGCAGCTCCGAGTGGGGAGACACTGAAGCTTTCTTT CASSSEWGDTEAFF
TRBJ2-7 TRBV29-1 . once TGCAGCCAGTCGGGGGCGGGGACAGAGACTACCTACGAGCAGTACTTC CSQSGAGTETTYEQYF
TRBJ1-4 TRBV7-2 TRBD1 . TGTGCCAGCAGCCCCCGGGACAGGGTCAATGAAAAACTGTTTTTT CASSPRDRVNEKLFF
TRBJ2-7 TRBV7-2 . . TGTGCCAGCAGCTTAGTAGTTTTCGACGAGCAGTACTTC CASSLVVFDEQYF
TRBJ1-1 TRBV19 . many TGTGCCAGTAGTTACAGCCCGGACACTGAAGCTTTCTTT CASSYSPDTEAFF
TRBJ2-3 TRBV7-2 TRBD1 . TGTGCCAGCAGCTTAGTTTGGGACAGTAGCACAGATACGCAGTATTTT CASSLVWDSSTDTQYF
TRBJ1-6 TRBV7-9 TRBD1 . TGTTCCAGCAGCCCCTCGACAGGGGGCGATTCACCCCTCCACTTT CSSSPSTGGDSPLHF
TRBJ2-1 TRBV13 TRBD2 once TGTGCCAGCAAGGTGGTTAGCGGGAGAGAGAACAATGAGCAGTTCTTC CASKVVSGRENNEQFF
TRBJ2-7 TRBV27 TRBD2 . TGTGCCAGCAGGATGACTAGCGTCTCCTACGAGCAGTACTTC CASRMTSVSYEQYF
TRBJ2-5 TRBV6-6 TRBD2 . TGTGCCAGCAGTTACCAGCGGGGGCGGGAGGGGGAGACCCAGTACTTC CASSYQRGREGETQYF
TRBJ1-1 TRBV7-9 TRBD1 . TGTTCCAGCAGCGCGACGGGACAGAGGAACACTGAAGCTTTCTTT CSSSATGQRNTEAFF
TRBJ1-1 TRBV29-1 TRBD1 . TGCAGCGTTGGGGACAGAGGGTCCTTGAACACTGAAGCTTTCTTT CSVGDRGSLNTEAFF